Below, one T cell receptor beta chain is given with its context. Per the original methods: Amplification of reference gene primers provided the estimated nucleated cell counts. Method: immunoSEQ multiplex PCR; TCRdb's copy keeps in-frame clones and lacks some. The DNA was the basis for D and trimming; V, J and clone size are from that table. The sample contains about 150,000 clones, roughly 85% of which appear only once. This entry belongs to a study of blood T cell repertoires in COVID-19. V lost 3 bases, J lost 13 bases, and 10 bases stayed unmatched. Germline V CDR1 and CDR2: SGHRS, YFSETQ. This CDR3 comprises 14 residues.

What was sequenced was peripheral blood. The rearrangement links TRBV5-1 to TRBJ2-1; 10 bases map to TRBD1. The source is an elderly woman with acute or convalescent COVID-19. The CDR3 coding sequence is TGCGCCAGCAGCTGGACAGGGGGGGTGGTCCTACAGTTCTTC. This translates into CASSWTGGVVLQFF. Variable domain in full (rest from reference TRBV5-1 and TRBJ2-1): KAGVTQTPRYLIKTRGQQVTLSCSPISGHRSVSWYQQTPGQGLQFLFEYFSETQRNKGNFPGRFSGRQFSNSRSEMNVSTLELGDSALYLCASSWTGGVVLQFFGPGTRLTVL.